The 20 T cell receptor beta chains given below trace back to one sample, sequenced in a study of blood T cells in healthy people across ages. Using a J-beta primer mix together with a sample-barcoded 5' primer, a second PCR was run for roughly 7 to 11 cycles. TCRdb itself ran the 5' RACE reads through MiXCR, one entry per CDR3 protein. The sample records more than 650,000 distinct CDR3 sequences, 53% being singletons. The sequencing sample was made of blood. These receptors all stem from a man older than 75 in good health.

V and J are TRBV6-5 and TRBJ1-2, with 7 bases fitting TRBD1. Trimming at V came to 5 bases and at J to 10 bases, leaving 4 bases not matched to a gene. The germline gives CDR1 MNHEY, CDR2 SVGAGI. This CDR3 region has 11 residues. DNA of the CDR3: TGTGCCAGCAGTCGGGACAGTTCCTACACCTTC. Encoded protein: CASSRDSSYTF.

Only one count was recorded for this clonotype. One end of the junction fails to match germline, which may point to a read error. The chain carries TRBV2 and TRBJ1-2; TRBD1 agrees at 9 bases. This CDR3 is built from 14 residues. CDR1 and CDR2 from the germline V gene are SNHLY and FYNNEI. The CDR3 DNA is TGCGCCAGCACCTTCGGGACAGGGAGGAAAGGCTACACCTTC. This gives the protein CASTFGTGRKGYTF.

The rearrangement links TRBV20-1 to TRBJ2-7, with TRBD2 matching 8 bases. CDR3 length equals 14 residues. In germline, CDR1 is DFQATT, CDR2 SNEGSKA (reference sequence). V lost 7 bases to trimming and J lost 7 bases; unmatched junction nucleotides: 15. The CDR3 bases are TGCAGTGTTCAGGGGCGGGAGGTTCTCAATGAGCAGTACTTC. This translates into CSVQGREVLNEQYF.

The rearrangement uses TRBV27 and TRBJ1-2; D ambiguous. Germline CDR1 is MNHEY and CDR2 is SMNVEV (reference sequence). Trimming removed 4 bases at V and 4 bases at J, with 13 bases between. This CDR3 has 14 residues. The CDR3 DNA follows: TGTGCCAGCAGTTCCCCCGGGCGATCCTATGGCTACACCTTC. This codes for CASSSPGRSYGYTF.

This clonotype has just a few counts. The V call is TRBV12-3 or TRBV12-4, the J call TRBJ2-7, with D perhaps matching TRBD2 (7 bases). V lost 6 bases and J lost 7, with 22 bases in between. The CDR3 is made up of 15 amino acids. The CDR3 protein is CASRLQQGWGGEQYF. Written as DNA, the CDR3 is TGTGCCAGCAGACTTCAACAGGGCTGGGGAGGGGAGCAGTACTTC.

The chain couples TRBV4-2 to TRBJ2-2, with 15 bases aligning to TRBD2. V gave up 0 bases and J gave up 7 bases; unmatched junction bases: 3. CDR1 and CDR2 from the germline V gene are LGHNA and YNFKEQ. This CDR3 has 17 amino acids. CDR3 residues: CASSQEGLAGGGGELFF. The CDR3 DNA reads as TGTGCCAGCAGCCAAGAGGGACTAGCGGGAGGCGGCGGGGAGCTGTTTTTT.

This clonotype was seen once. This sequence joins TRBV5-1 and TRBJ1-5; 8 bases line up with TRBD1. This CDR3 has 13 amino acids. Looked up from germline, CDR1 is SGHRS and CDR2 is YFSETQ. J lost 5 bases, V lost 5 bases, and 3 bases had no gene match. CDR3 region: CASRQGGDQPQHF. Written as DNA, the CDR3 is TGCGCCAGCAGACAGGGGGGAGATCAGCCCCAGCATTTT.

This rearrangement joins TRBV27 to TRBJ2-5; D may be TRBD2 (6 bases). The CDR3 runs 16 residues. The V end lost 0 bases, the J end lost 5 bases, and 16 bases lay between the germline ends. Germline-derived CDR1 and CDR2 are MNHEY and SMNVEV (reference sequence). The CDR3 region has the DNA TGTGCCAGCAGTTTATCGCGGCGGGGTTTGTGGGAGACCCAGTACTTC. Translation gives CASSLSRRGLWETQYF.

The chain joins TRBV5-1 to TRBJ2-5, with D perhaps assigned TRBD1 or TRBD2 (5 bases each). Germline-derived CDR1 and CDR2 are SGHRS and YFSETQ. V was pared by 3 bases and J by 5 bases, with 23 bases between. The CDR3 has 17 amino acids. The CDR3 protein is CASSWRAQGSLAETQYF. The CDR3 DNA reads as TGCGCCAGCAGCTGGCGGGCCCAGGGCAGCTTAGCGGAGACCCAGTACTTC.

This clonotype has just one count. This chain joins TRBV5-1 and TRBJ2-3, with 8 bases fitting TRBD2. The CDR3 is made up of 16 amino acids. Unmatched junction bases numbered 5, after V lost 0 bases and J lost 2 bases. Germline values: CDR1 SGHRS, CDR2 YFSETQ. The CDR3 protein is CASSLAGSGATDTQYF. The CDR3 DNA is TGCGCCAGCAGCTTGGCAGGTAGCGGGGCCACAGATACGCAGTATTTT.

The chain has TRBV6-6 and TRBJ2-5, with D unclear. The better agreement between TRBJ2-7 and the DNA end casts doubt on the J call. Germline CDR1 reads MNHNY; CDR2 reads SVGAGI (reference sequence). There are 12 residues in the CDR3. The DNA for the CDR3 is TGTGCCAGCAGTGTATTCTCCTACGAGCAGTACTTC. This sequence encodes CASSVFSYEQYF.

The V and J genes are TRBV3-1 and TRBJ1-1; D is undetermined. The CDR3 loop spans 11 amino acids. The V and J ends lost 2 bases and 11 bases respectively, with 9 bases between them. Germline V gives CDR1 LGHDT, CDR2 YNNKEL (reference sequence). The DNA of the CDR3 is TGTGCCAGCAGCCAATCCCTTACGGCTTTCTTT. Translating gives CASSQSLTAFF.

This clonotype was seen more than once but under ten times. The V gene is TRBV9, the J gene TRBJ2-5; D perhaps matches TRBD2 (5 bases). The end of the DNA aligns better with TRBJ2-7, so the J call may be wrong. The CDR3 is 18 residues long. Germline V lookup: CDR1 SGDLS, CDR2 YYNGEE. CDR3 region: CASSPPGPSPIRRGEQYF. As DNA, the CDR3 is TGTGCCAGCAGCCCACCGGGCCCGAGCCCCATACGTCGGGGCGAGCAGTACTTC.

The chain links TRBV6-5 to TRBJ1-5; TRBD1 matches at 11 bases. The CDR3 has 14 amino acids. Trimming cost V 2 bases and J 8 bases; bases outside gene matches: 2. Germline V CDR1 and CDR2: MNHEY, SVGAGI. This chain's CDR3 is CASSYGTGGEPQHF. The CDR3 DNA reads TGTGCCAGCAGTTACGGGACAGGGGGTGAGCCCCAGCATTTT.

This clonotype appeared once. This chain joins TRBV4-1 and TRBJ2-6; TRBD2 is a possible D gene (6 bases). CDR3 length equals 18 residues. With 3 bases removed from V and 2 bases from J, the gap between germline ends came to 17 bases. Germline CDR1 and CDR2: MGHRA and YSYEKL. The CDR3 nucleotides are TGCGCCAGCAGCCAGGACCCGGGACTTCTCCCTGGGGCCAACGTCCTGACTTTC. It is translated as CASSQDPGLLPGANVLTF.

This clonotype was counted a single time. CDR3 sequence: CASSLRGPPETQYF. The CDR3 bases are TGTGCCAGCAGCTTAAGGGGGCCCCCAGAGACCCAGTACTTC. V usage is TRBV7-2 and J usage is TRBJ2-5; 7 nucleotides align to TRBD1. This CDR3 contains 14 residues. Trimming cost V 2 bases and J 4 bases; bases outside gene matches: 4. The germline V gene has CDR1 SGHTA and CDR2 FQGNSA.

This clonotype was detected only once. The genes are TRBV11-2 and TRBJ1-5; D is perhaps TRBD1 (5 bases). The CDR3 totals 17 residues. CDR1 is SGHAT and CDR2 is FQNNGV in the germline V gene. Deletions cut 4 bases from V and 0 bases from J, with 16 bases between. The CDR3 region has the DNA TGTGCCAGCAGCTCCAACCGAGCAGGGATTAGCAATCAGCCCCAGCATTTT. This sequence encodes CASSSNRAGISNQPQHF. The full variable domain, with the rest looked up from reference TRBV11-2 and TRBJ1-5, is EAGVAQSPRYKIIEKRQSVAFWCNPISGHATLYWYQQILGQGPKLLIQFQNNGVVDDSQLPKDRFSAERLKGVDSTLKIQPAKLEDSAVYLCASSSNRAGISNQPQHFGDGTRLSIL.

In this sample, this clonotype turned up many times. The chain carries TRBV29-1 and TRBJ2-5; no clear D. Germline lookup yields CDR1 SQVTM and CDR2 ANQGSEA. V was clipped by 4 bases and J by 2 bases, with 8 bases between them. CDR3 length equals 12 residues. The CDR3 region has the DNA TGCAGCGTTGGGCAGATACAAGAGACCCAGTACTTC. It encodes CSVGQIQETQYF.

This clonotype was found once. One end of the junction does not line up with germline, which may come from a read error. The rearrangement links TRBV7-9 to TRBJ2-1, with 7 bases that match TRBD2. Germline V gene sequence: CDR1 SEHNR, CDR2 FQNEAQ (reference sequence). The CDR3 is 15 amino acids. CDR3 sequence: CASSSDTGLTNGQFF. In DNA, the CDR3 is TGTGCCAGCAGCTCCGACACGGGACTAACGAATGGGCAGTTCTTC. The entire variable domain, with the rest obtained from reference TRBV7-9 and TRBJ2-1, is as follows: DTGVSQNPRHKITKRGQNVTFRCDPISEHNRLYWYRQTLGQGPEFLTYFQNEAQLEKSRLLSDRFSAERPKGSFSTLEIQRTEQGDSAMYLCASSSDTGLTNGQFFGPGTRLTVL.

This clonotype has a single count. The V and J genes are TRBV20-1 and TRBJ2-7; D could derive from TRBD1 or TRBD2 (5 bases each). Trimming shortened V by 0 bases and J by 6 bases, and 9 bases separated the two germline ends. Germline V CDR1 and CDR2: DFQATT, SNEGSKA (reference sequence). The length of the CDR3 is 12 residues. This chain's CDR3 is CSAREGVREQYF. Here the CDR3 DNA reads TGCAGTGCTAGAGAGGGGGTGCGCGAGCAGTACTTC.